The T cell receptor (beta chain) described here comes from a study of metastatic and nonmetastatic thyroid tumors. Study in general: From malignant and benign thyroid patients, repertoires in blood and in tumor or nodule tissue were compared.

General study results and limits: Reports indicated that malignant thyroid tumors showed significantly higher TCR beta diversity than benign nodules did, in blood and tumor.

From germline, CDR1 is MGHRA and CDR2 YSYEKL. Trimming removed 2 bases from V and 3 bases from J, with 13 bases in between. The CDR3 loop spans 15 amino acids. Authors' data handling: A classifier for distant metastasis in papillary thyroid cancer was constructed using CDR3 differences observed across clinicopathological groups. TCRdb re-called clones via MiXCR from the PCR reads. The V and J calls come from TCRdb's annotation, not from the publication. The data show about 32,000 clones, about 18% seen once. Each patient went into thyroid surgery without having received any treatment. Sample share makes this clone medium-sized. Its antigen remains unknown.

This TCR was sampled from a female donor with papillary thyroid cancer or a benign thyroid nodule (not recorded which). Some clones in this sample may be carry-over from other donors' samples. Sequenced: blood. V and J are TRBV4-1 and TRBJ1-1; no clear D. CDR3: CASSQPILRDTEAFF. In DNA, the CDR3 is TGCGCCAGCAGCCAACCTATCCTACGTGACACTGAAGCTTTCTTT.